The 18 T cell receptor beta chains given below trace back to one sample, sequenced in a study of blood T cell repertoires in COVID-19. Profiling relied on immunoSEQ multiplex PCR, and the TCRdb table lists in-frame clones only, not all of them. The sample holds 50,000 to 65,000 clones, more than 80% seen once. What was sequenced was peripheral blood. Receptor source: a human donor in a cohort sampled during active COVID-19.

The chain uses TRBV2 and TRBJ1-5; possible D gene TRBD1, 6 bases. Per the germline V gene, CDR1 is SNHLY and CDR2 is FYNNEI. The CDR3 has 14 amino acids. Trimming left V 3 bases short and J 9 bases short, with 15 bases between. This CDR3 is CASSEEGDRRPQHF. Here the CDR3 DNA reads TGTGCCAGCAGTGAGGAAGGAGACAGGCGGCCCCAGCATTTT.

This clone has only a few counts. The chain is built from TRBV6-2 or TRBV6-3 and TRBJ1-5, with 8 bases matching TRBD1. J lost 6 bases, V lost 6 bases, and 13 bases had no gene match. This CDR3 contains 16 residues. The germline V gene encodes CDR1 MNHEY and CDR2 SVGEGT. The CDR3 region has the DNA TGTGCCAGCAGCATCTCAGGGCAGGGGGCAGGTCAGCCCCAGCATTTT. Its translation: CASSISGQGAGQPQHF.

This clone has only a few counts. The chain recombines TRBV6-5 with TRBJ1-2, with D uncertain. V dropped 10 bases and J dropped 8 bases, with 17 bases sitting between them. The CDR3 is 12 residues long. CDR1 and CDR2 (germline): MNHEY, SVGAGI. The CDR3: CATQSVSRGYTF. DNA for the CDR3: TGTGCCACGCAGTCTGTCAGTCGCGGCTACACCTTC.

This chain links TRBV5-1 with TRBJ2-3, with TRBD2 identical over 8 bases. With V trimmed by 3 bases and J by 2 bases, 5 bases remained unmatched. The CDR3 runs 15 residues. Looked up from germline, CDR1 is SGHRS and CDR2 is YFSETQ. The CDR3 sequence is CASSWIAGYTDTQYF. The CDR3 DNA reads TGCGCCAGCAGCTGGATAGCGGGATACACAGATACGCAGTATTTT.

The CDR3 loop reads CASSIESGGSYEQYF. The CDR3 DNA sequence: TGTGCCAGTAGTATAGAATCGGGAGGGAGCTACGAGCAGTACTTC. The V call is TRBV19, the J call TRBJ2-7; TRBD2 matches 8 bases. V gave up 0 bases and J gave up 3 bases; unmatched junction bases: 4. Germline V gene sequence: CDR1 LNHDA, CDR2 SQIVND (reference sequence). This CDR3 is 15 amino acids long.

The V and J genes are TRBV6-6 and TRBJ1-5; 10 bases are shared with TRBD1. With 4 bases clipped from V and 5 bases from J, the junction kept 8 bases outside the gene matches. The length of the CDR3 is 16 residues. Per germline, CDR1 MNHNY and CDR2 SVGAGI (reference sequence). The CDR3 is CASSSGGQGVYQPQHF. For the CDR3, the DNA is TGTGCCAGCAGTTCGGGCGGACAGGGGGTCTATCAGCCCCAGCATTTT.

The count of this clone is one. This CDR3 is CASSERGLTDTQYF. The CDR3 nucleotides are TGTGCCAGCAGCGAGCGGGGACTCACAGATACGCAGTATTTT. The V call is TRBV9, the J call TRBJ2-3, with 7 bases that match TRBD2. The CDR3 contains 14 residues. V dropped 3 bases and J dropped 2; count of bases not matched to a gene: 3. The germline gives CDR1 SGDLS, CDR2 YYNGEE.

The chain links TRBV10-3 to TRBJ2-7; 8 bases agree with TRBD2. J gave up 0 bases and V 11 bases, and 9 bases lay outside the gene matches. Germline-derived CDR1 and CDR2 are ENHRY and SYGVKD. The length of the CDR3 is 14 residues. The CDR3 loop reads CASRAGGPSYEQYF. The DNA for the CDR3 is TGTGCCTCCCGCGCGGGAGGACCCTCCTACGAGCAGTACTTC.

The rearrangement links TRBV4-1 to TRBJ2-1; 9 bases agree with TRBD2. There are 16 residues in the CDR3. J was trimmed by 3 bases and V by 1 base; bases with no gene match: 4. CDR1 MGHRA and CDR2 YSYEKL come from the germline V gene. The CDR3: CASSQGRGGVYNEQFF. DNA for the CDR3: TGCGCCAGCAGCCAAGGCCGCGGGGGGGTCTACAATGAGCAGTTCTTC.

The V gene is TRBV12-3 or TRBV12-4, the J gene TRBJ1-2; no reliable D call. This CDR3 has 12 residues. The V gene lost 2 bases and the J gene lost 4 bases, with 5 bases spanning the gap. The CDR3: CASSLQFYGYTF. The CDR3 coding sequence is TGTGCCAGCAGTTTACAGTTCTATGGCTACACCTTC.

The J gene is TRBJ1-5, the V gene TRBV19; TRBD1 matches 7 bases. CDR3 length: 14 residues. CDR1 and CDR2 (germline): LNHDA, SQIVND (reference sequence). With 6 bases clipped from V and 5 bases from J, the junction kept 7 bases outside the gene matches. The CDR3 nucleotides are TGTGCCAGTAGCCTAGACAGGGCGGATCAGCCCCAGCATTTT. Its protein is CASSLDRADQPQHF.

The rearrangement uses TRBV18 and TRBJ1-4, with D possibly being TRBD1 (5 bases). V was trimmed by 6 bases and J by 3 bases, leaving 17 bases between them. The length of the CDR3 is 16 residues. The germline gives CDR1 KGHSH, CDR2 LQKENI. In DNA form, the CDR3 reads TGTGCCAGCTCGGCGGCGGGACTAACGGCTAATGAAAAACTGTTTTTT. Protein product: CASSAAGLTANEKLFF.

V and J are TRBV7-6 and TRBJ2-3, with TRBD2 matching 9 bases. Germline CDR1 reads SGHVS; CDR2 reads FNYEAQ. CDR3 size: 16 residues. Germline trimming cut 2 bases from V and 3 bases from J; bases unmatched to any gene: 6. The CDR3 spells CASSLPSSGKTDTQYF. The CDR3 DNA is TGTGCCAGCAGCTTACCCTCTAGCGGGAAGACAGATACGCAGTATTTT.

The chain links TRBV6-6 to TRBJ2-2; 12 bases are shared with TRBD2. The CDR3 length is 17 residues. The V and J ends lost 5 bases and 2 bases, in that order; junction bases with no gene match: 6. Germline CDR1 and CDR2: MNHNY and SVGAGI (reference sequence). CDR3 coding DNA: TGTGCCAGCAGTCTTACTAGCGGGGGGCCTAACACCGGGGAGCTGTTTTTT. Amino acids: CASSLTSGGPNTGELFF.

V is TRBV12-3 or TRBV12-4 and J is TRBJ1-1; D uncertain. This CDR3 is 13 amino acids long. Trimming removed 2 bases from V and 7 bases from J, with 11 bases in between. The CDR3 DNA reads TGTGCCAGCAGTTTATTCGGTGTCGGTGAAGCTTTCTTT. Translated: CASSLFGVGEAFF.

In its sample, this clone was seen once. The rearrangement links TRBV7-8 to TRBJ1-2; 11 bases line up with TRBD1. Germline V CDR1 and CDR2: SGHVS, FQNEAQ. The CDR3 length is 18 residues. J lost 2 bases, V lost 5 bases, and 13 bases had no gene match. The chain's CDR3 is CASSQIRTGGASNYGYTF. The CDR3 DNA is TGTGCCAGCAGCCAAATCCGGACAGGGGGCGCATCGAACTATGGCTACACCTTC.

The chain is built from TRBV5-1 and TRBJ1-4; 8 nucleotides align to TRBD1. Trimming at V came to 4 bases and at J to 4 bases, leaving 6 bases not matched to a gene. CDR1 is SGHRS, CDR2 YFSETQ, per germline. This CDR3 has 15 residues. The CDR3 reads CASSADRGGNEKLFF. The CDR3 region has the DNA TGCGCCAGCAGCGCCGACAGGGGTGGTAATGAAAAACTGTTTTTT.

V gene TRBV7-7 combines with J gene TRBJ2-2; TRBD2 might be the D (5 bases). V lost 2 bases, J lost 8 bases, and 15 bases lay in between. Germline loops: CDR1 SSHAT, CDR2 FNYEAQ (reference sequence). The length of the CDR3 is 15 residues. Here the CDR3 DNA reads TGTGCCAGCAGCTTACGTTCAGAGGGAACAGGGGAGCTGTTTTTT. It translates to CASSLRSEGTGELFF.